This T cell receptor beta chain was sequenced during a study of control samples from healthy donors and cancer patients. Profiled with immunoSEQ multiplex PCR; TCRdb holds only in-frame clones, not every one. The table shows fewer than 250,000 clones, with over 80% occurring only once. Specimen: blood. This sequence originates from a man under 40 in good health.

The CDR3 reads CASSSPAGANTEAFF. The CDR3 region has the DNA TGTGCCAGCAGCTCCCCCGCGGGGGCCAACACTGAAGCTTTCTTT. The gene calls are TRBV28 and TRBJ1-1, with D perhaps matching TRBD1 (6 bases). Germline V gene lookup returns CDR1 MDHEN and CDR2 SYDVKM. Trimming shortened V by 6 bases and J by 2 bases, and 16 bases separated the two germline ends. The CDR3 contains 15 residues. Based on the CDR3 plus reference TRBV28 and TRBJ1-1, the full variable domain is DVKVTQSSRYLVKRTGEKVFLECVQDMDHENMFWYRQDPGLGLRLIYFSYDVKMKEKGDIPEGYSVSREKKERFSLILESASTNQTSMYLCASSSPAGANTEAFFGQGTRLTVV.